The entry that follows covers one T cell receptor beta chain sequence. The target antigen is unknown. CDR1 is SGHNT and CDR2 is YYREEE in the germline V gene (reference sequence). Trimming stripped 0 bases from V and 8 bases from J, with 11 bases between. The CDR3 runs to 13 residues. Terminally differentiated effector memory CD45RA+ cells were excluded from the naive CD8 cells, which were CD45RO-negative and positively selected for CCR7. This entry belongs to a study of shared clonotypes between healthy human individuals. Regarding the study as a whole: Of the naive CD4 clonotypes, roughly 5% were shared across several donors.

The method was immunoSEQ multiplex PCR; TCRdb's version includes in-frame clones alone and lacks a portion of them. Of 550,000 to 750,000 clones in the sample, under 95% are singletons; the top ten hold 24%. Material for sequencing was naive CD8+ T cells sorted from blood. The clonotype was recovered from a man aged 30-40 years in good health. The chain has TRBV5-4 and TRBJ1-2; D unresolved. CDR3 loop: CASSLDLMGGYTF. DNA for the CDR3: TGTGCCAGCAGCTTGGACCTAATGGGCGGCTACACCTTC.